The rows below give T cell receptor beta chains drawn from one sample of a study of cytomegalovirus exposure and HLA in healthy donors. This table comes from immunoSEQ multiplex PCR, and its TCRdb copy is limited to in-frame clones, with some not included. Here the sample table reports 150,000 or so clones. What was sequenced was PBMCs. The receptors shown here come from a woman aged 45-59 years in good health and CMV-seronegative. Both conserved end residues are part of each CDR3.

>TRBV5-1
CASSVRGLADVSDTQYF
>TRBV4-1
CASSHGEAGTEAFF
>TRBV18
CASSLGTGGYEQYF
>TRBV9
CASSITGASYNEQFF
>TRBV5-1
CASSPLGQPNTEAFF
>TRBV30
CAWSTGTAYGYTF
>TRBV15
CATSRDRRYLREQYF
>TRBV28
CASSSQGSKPAYGYTF
>TRBV5-4
CASSLGDRGVNTEAFF
>TRBV7-3
CASSLRGQTSSGTTDTQYF
>TRBV6-6
CASSYGTLVDTQYF
>TRBV5-5
CASKRDLMNTEAFF
>TRBV28
CASRGGAGQPQHF
>TRBV7-6
CASSLSEGRWGNTEAFF
>TRBV6-5
CASSRGTASYEQYF
>TRBV7-9
CASSLGATEAFF
>TRBV7-2
CASSFQGAGTEAFF
>TRBV28
CASSTTGTGEETQYF
>TRBV2
CASSFPGGGKTGTSGYEQYF
>TRBV4-2
CASSQDGVYNYGYTF
>TRBV7-9
CASSLGRGSGNQPQHF
>TRBV10-2
CASSSPGLVTFGEQFF
>TRBV5-4
CASSLELRTSGRVGELFF
>TRBV29-1
CSVSLDTYEQYF
>TRBV30
CAWSVGGSYSNQPQHF
>TRBV4-2
CASSQQGTSGSSYEQYF
>TRBV2
CASSEALRGYEQYF
>TRBV5-1
CASSPRRDYRYNEQFF
>TRBV30
CAWRVAAYNEQFF
>TRBV13
CASSLTGEGNYEQYF
>TRBV5-4
CASSRDRAAGYTF